A single sample gave rise to the 8 T cell receptor beta chains below, sequenced in a study of beta chain features in type 1 diabetes. Study-wide results and caveats: Shortening of TCRB CDR3s, moderate but significant, appeared in all four CD4+ subsets of Type 1 diabetes patients.

No antigen has been identified for these receptors. Of the isolated RNA, all was reverse transcribed, and so the sequenced material was expressed TCRB transcripts. The method was immunoSEQ multiplex PCR; TCRdb's version includes in-frame clones alone and lacks a portion of them. Of some 700,000 clones in the sample, around 15% were seen once. Sequenced material: naive CD4+ T cells from blood. These receptors were obtained from a man between 18 and 29 years old with type 1 diabetes.

Details on this clone: Other DNA sequences in the sample encode the same CDR3. The chain is built from TRBV5-1 and TRBJ2-5, with 9 positions matching TRBD2. The germline V gene has CDR1 SGHRS and CDR2 YFSETQ. The CDR3 has 15 residues. V dropped 0 bases and J dropped 2; count of bases not matched to a gene: 2. The CDR3 protein is CASSLVLAGQETQYF. In nucleotides, the CDR3 is TGCGCCAGCAGCTTGGTCCTAGCGGGGCAAGAGACCCAGTACTTC.

The chain links TRBV9 to TRBJ2-5; TRBD2 matches at 7 bases. From germline, CDR1 is SGDLS and CDR2 YYNGEE. With V trimmed by 2 bases and J by 2 bases, 6 bases remained unmatched. CDR3 size: 15 residues. DNA of the CDR3: TGTGCCAGCAGCGTCGGCTGGGGACTACAAGAGACCCAGTACTTC. It is translated as CASSVGWGLQETQYF.

This chain joins TRBV7-9 and TRBJ2-1; D not resolved. CDR1 is SEHNR and CDR2 is FQNEAQ in the germline V gene (reference sequence). The V end lost 3 bases, the J end lost 4 bases, and 13 bases lay between the germline ends. The CDR3 runs to 15 residues. The CDR3 bases are TGTGCCAGCAGCTTCCCGTTTTCCGCGTACAATGAGCAGTTCTTC. Its protein product is CASSFPFSAYNEQFF. The full variable domain, its missing parts supplied by reference TRBV7-9 and TRBJ2-1, is DTGVSQNPRHKITKRGQNVTFRCDPISEHNRLYWYRQTLGQGPEFLTYFQNEAQLEKSRLLSDRFSAERPKGSFSTLEIQRTEQGDSAMYLCASSFPFSAYNEQFFGPGTRLTVL.

J is TRBJ2-7 and V is TRBV6-5; TRBD1 might be the D (5 bases). Germline CDR1 MNHEY, CDR2 SVGAGI. The CDR3 is 14 amino acids. V was trimmed by 0 bases and J by 4 bases, leaving 10 bases between them. The CDR3 protein is CASSYSAGQYEQYF. CDR3 nucleotide sequence: TGTGCCAGCAGTTACTCGGCAGGGCAGTACGAGCAGTACTTC.

A few counts support this clone. The V gene is TRBV7-2, the J gene TRBJ2-5, with 8 bases identical to TRBD2. This CDR3 has 13 amino acids. The germline V gene has CDR1 SGHTA and CDR2 FQGNSA. J gave up 5 bases and V 8 bases, and 7 bases lay outside the gene matches. CDR3 residues: CASSTSGPETQYF. As DNA, the CDR3 is TGTGCCAGCTCCACTAGCGGTCCGGAGACCCAGTACTTC.

The chain is built from TRBV10-1 and TRBJ2-3; TRBD2 agrees at 15 bases. V trimming: 4 bases; J trimming: 6 bases; junction bases outside the gene matches: 14. The CDR3 runs 19 residues. Germline lookup yields CDR1 WNHNN and CDR2 SYGVQD (reference sequence). The CDR3 sequence: CASSGTGTSGGRTIDTQYF. CDR3 coding DNA: TGCGCCAGCAGTGGAACTGGGACTAGCGGGGGGCGAACCATTGATACGCAGTATTTT.

The gene calls are TRBV29-1 and TRBJ1-1; weak D call: TRBD1 (6 bases). This CDR3 comprises 15 residues. V shed 3 bases and J shed 0 bases, with 14 bases lying between them. CDR1 is SQVTM and CDR2 is ANQGSEA in the germline V gene. The CDR3 DNA reads as TGCAGCGTTGAGGTTGACAGGACCTTGAACACTGAAGCTTTCTTT. Protein product: CSVEVDRTLNTEAFF.

The J gene is TRBJ2-5, the V gene TRBV29-1; 7 positions match TRBD2. The J call may be in error: the DNA end matches TRBJ2-7 better. The CDR3 is 13 amino acids. Germline values: CDR1 SQVTM, CDR2 ANQGSEA. The CDR3 region is CSVSGAGSYEQYF. The CDR3 coding sequence is TGCAGCGTTAGCGGGGCGGGCTCCTACGAGCAGTACTTC.